This record covers a single TCR beta chain. No antigen is known for it. No base quality information exists; no much larger clone differs at one position. The entry originates in a study of technical replicates of blood from a few donors (dated by TCRdb to about 2017). Library preparation used the immunoSEQ multiplex PCR assay. The source is immuneACCESS, and TCRdb retained only in-frame sequences with V and J called. Part of the clones is not carried over; for the studies checked, unresolved V genes explain less than half of this, and the remainder is unexplained. Here the sample has 55,000 to 65,000 clones; 97% occur a single time. The ten biggest clones cover over 0.15% of the sample. Sequenced material: T cells isolated from PBMCs. The receptor was isolated from a human donor in good health.

The DNA is TGTGCCAGCACGCAGAGGGGGACCTACGAGCAGTACTTC. It encodes CASTQRGTYEQYF. The V and J genes are TRBV11-3 and TRBJ2-7; possibly the D gene is TRBD1, per 6 matching bases. V sheds 7 bases and J sheds 2 bases, leaving 12 bases between their ends. For CDR1 and CDR2, the germline V gene lists SGHNT and YENEEA. The CDR3 holds 13 amino acids from the cysteine to the phenylalanine. CDR3 DNA is the only sequence kept; it has 39 bases, read in frame from the first base.